This TCR beta chain was retrieved from a study of T cell clones after liver transplantation. V was clipped by 4 bases and J by 2 bases; unmatched bases: 8. The germline V gene has CDR1 SGHAT and CDR2 FQNNGV. The CDR3 runs to 17 residues. The data were produced by immunoSEQ multiplex PCR, yet TCRdb's version contains in-frame clones alone and is incomplete. Of 70,000 to 80,000 clones in the sample, roughly nine tenths were seen once. The V and J genes are TRBV11-2 and TRBJ2-3; 11 bases line up with TRBD2. The source is a human donor who received a liver transplant. The sequencing used CD4+ T cells from blood, collected before liver transplant. CDR3 in amino acids: CASSSGTSGLYTDTQYF. The CDR3 DNA is TGTGCCAGCAGCTCGGGGACTAGCGGACTTTACACAGATACGCAGTATTTT.